These T cell receptor beta chains were read from a single sample in a study of T-cell reconstitution after alpha-beta-depleted transplantation in children. TCRdb independently ran MiXCR on the PCR reads; one entry per CDR3 protein. Here the sample spans about 580,000 distinct CDR3 sequences, 20% to 25% being singletons. Specimen: PBMCs, mostly from graft donor cells, collected 360 days after TCRalphabeta/CD19-depleted stem cell transplant. The receptors stem from a boy under three years old who had a stem cell transplant for acute myeloid leukemia, so the T cells may come from the graft donor. Each CDR3 is given with its conserved first and last residue. A D gene is named only where the DNA matches it firmly. Clone size is shown for a subset of rows, as once, few, many or a class of expanded clone.

j_call d_call clone_size v_call cdr3_nt cdr3_aa
TRBJ2-1 NA once TRBV7-8 TGTGCCAGCAGCCCAACCAGGGGGGTCTACAATGAGCAGTTCTTC CASSPTRGVYNEQFF
TRBJ2-5 TRBD2 NA TRBV7-2 TGTGCCAGCAGCTCGGGACTAGCAGAGACCCAGTACTTC CASSSGLAETQYF
TRBJ2-5 NA NA TRBV20-1 TGCAGTGCTAGAGCCGGGACACACCAAGAGACCCAGTACTTC CSARAGTHQETQYF
TRBJ2-2 NA NA TRBV28 TGTGCCAGCAGTTTCGGGCCGGGGTCGAACACCGGGGAGCTGTTTTTT CASSFGPGSNTGELFF
TRBJ2-3 NA few TRBV20-1 TGCAGTGCTAGACGTCATGTGGCAGATACGCAGTATTTT CSARRHVADTQYF
TRBJ2-6 NA NA TRBV20-1 TGCAGTGCTACGGCCGGGCGCGGGGCCAACGTCCTGACTTTC CSATAGRGANVLTF
TRBJ2-3 TRBD2 few TRBV20-1 TGCAGTGCTGTCCTTGCGGGGGGCAGGCTAGATACGCAGTATTTT CSAVLAGGRLDTQYF
TRBJ2-2 NA NA TRBV20-1 TGCAGTGCTAAGCCCGGGACGGCGAACACCGGGGAGCTGTTTTTT CSAKPGTANTGELFF
TRBJ2-5 NA many TRBV12-3/TRBV12-4 TGTGCCAGCAGCCTAGGGACTGAAGAGACCCAGTACTTC CASSLGTEETQYF
TRBJ2-5 NA NA TRBV12-5 TGTGCTAGTGACCCCAACAGGGTTATGCAGACCCAGTACTTC CASDPNRVMQTQYF
TRBJ2-1 TRBD2 NA TRBV7-2 TGTGCCAGCAGCCGAACAACGAGCGGGGGGAGAGATGAGCAGTTCTTC CASSRTTSGGRDEQFF
TRBJ2-7 NA NA TRBV7-2 TGTGCCAGCAGCTCCGACAGCCACTACGAGCAGTACTTC CASSSDSHYEQYF
TRBJ1-2 TRBD1 NA TRBV20-1 TGCAGTGCTAGACTGGACAGGGCCTATGGCTACACCTTC CSARLDRAYGYTF
TRBJ2-5 TRBD2 few TRBV6-5 TGTGCCAGCAGTTACGGCAGACTAGCGCCTCAAGAGACCCAGTACTTC CASSYGRLAPQETQYF
TRBJ1-4 NA few TRBV12-3/TRBV12-4 TGTGCCAGCAGTCCCCCAGTGGGGACTAATGAAAAACTGTTTTTT CASSPPVGTNEKLFF
TRBJ2-4 NA many TRBV20-1 TGCAGTGCCAGGAACAGGATACTAGCCAAAAACATTCAGTACTTC CSARNRILAKNIQYF
TRBJ2-1 NA NA TRBV15 TGTGCCACCAGCAGAGAAGGGAAGTCTGAGCAGTTCTTC CATSREGKSEQFF
TRBJ2-3 NA NA TRBV6-5 TGTGCCAGCAGTTACGAGCAGTTCACAGATACGCAGTATTTT CASSYEQFTDTQYF
TRBJ2-3 NA NA TRBV7-2 TGTGCCAGCAGCTTAGAAGGCTACAGGGAGGCAAATACGCAGTATTTT CASSLEGYREANTQYF
TRBJ2-3 NA many TRBV20-1 TGCAGTGCTAGAGATCGTGGGGCTTTGAGGCTACCAGATACGCAGTATTTT CSARDRGALRLPDTQYF
TRBJ2-7 TRBD2 few TRBV20-1 TGCAGTGCCAGCCTCCCCTTACTAGCGGGGGACCCCTACGAGCAGTACTTC CSASLPLLAGDPYEQYF
TRBJ1-1 NA many TRBV9 TGTGCCAGCAGCGCCTCCTCAGGGGCTTTCTTT CASSASSGAFF
TRBJ1-6 TRBD1 many TRBV7-9 TGTGCCAGCAGCTTACAACAGGGGGCTGGCTCACCCCTCCACTTT CASSLQQGAGSPLHF
TRBJ2-1 TRBD2 many TRBV20-1 TGCAGTGCTAGACCGGGACTAGCGGGGGGCCGAGCGTTCTTC CSARPGLAGGRAFF
TRBJ2-5 TRBD1 many TRBV20-1 TGCAGTGCTTGGGACAGGGGGCAAGAGACCCAGTACTTC CSAWDRGQETQYF
TRBJ1-1 NA many TRBV13 TGTGCCAGCAGCTCGGACCCGACGAACACTGAAGCTTTCTTT CASSSDPTNTEAFF
TRBJ2-3 TRBD1 many TRBV2 TGTGCCAGCGCATTACAGGGGCCTACAGATACGCAGTATTTT CASALQGPTDTQYF
TRBJ2-7 NA many TRBV12-3/TRBV12-4 TGTGCCAGCAGCCGGGACCCCACCTACGAGCAGTACTTC CASSRDPTYEQYF
TRBJ1-2 NA many TRBV15 TGTGCCACCAGCAGCAGGAAAAACGGCTACACCTTC CATSSRKNGYTF
TRBJ2-5 TRBD2 NA TRBV27 TGTGCCAGCTGGACTAGCGGAGGAGAGACCCAGTACTTC CASWTSGGETQYF
TRBJ1-1 NA NA TRBV5-7 TGTGCCAGCAGCTGGGAGGTGAACACTGAAGCTTTCTTT CASSWEVNTEAFF
TRBJ2-2 TRBD2 NA TRBV28 TGTGCCAGCAGTTTATTTGGACTAGCGGGGAGCACCGGGGAGCTGTTTTTT CASSLFGLAGSTGELFF
TRBJ2-4 NA many TRBV10-3 TGTGCCATCAGTGAGAGGGGCCAAAACATTCAGTACTTC CAISERGQNIQYF
TRBJ2-5 TRBD2 many TRBV6-5 TGTGCCAGCAGTTACGAAGCGGGGCCTCTTGAGACCCAGTACTTC CASSYEAGPLETQYF
TRBJ1-6 NA NA TRBV24-1 TGTGGCACCAGTTATTTGCTAAACCAGAGGAACTCACCCCTCCACTTT CGTSYLLNQRNSPLHF
TRBJ2-1 TRBD1 many TRBV20-1 TGCAGTGCTCCCTTTGGACAGGGGTACAATGAGCAGTTCTTC CSAPFGQGYNEQFF
TRBJ2-5 TRBD1 few TRBV19 TGTGCCAGTAGTATCGCTCAGGGGGCGGGGGAGACCCAGTACTTC CASSIAQGAGETQYF
TRBJ2-5 NA NA TRBV5-1 TGCGCCAGCAGCCTTCCTTCCCTTTCTCAAGAGACCCAGTACTTC CASSLPSLSQETQYF
TRBJ2-2 NA few TRBV20-1 TGCAGTGCTAGAGAGGTTGGTGGGCCGTACACCGGGGAGCTGTTTTTT CSAREVGGPYTGELFF